Included here is one T cell receptor beta chain sequence, with context. This clonotype was counted at least ten times. The antigen this receptor binds is unknown. Base qualities are missing; no much larger clone stands one base away. TCR beta CDR3 regions were amplified from RNA transcripts. A first-round RT-PCR of the TCR CDR3 used the HTBI primer set with the Qiagen OneStep RT-PCR kit. Libraries were constructed in a second round of multiplex PCR, after which size selection and purification were performed. Paired-end sequencing of the libraries was performed with 100 bp reads on an Illumina HiSeq2000. As for the authors' bioinformatics: SOAPnuke was used to process the raw data, removing reads that contained adapters or uncalled bases, had a mean Phred below 15, or lacked an exact match to the constant primer or identifier. COPE v1.2.5 was used to merge the high-quality paired reads, and each unique nucleotide sequence was defined as a clonotype. MiTCR v1.1 was used to align clonotypes to the IMGT TRBV, TRBD and TRBJ reference segments. Only V-J combinations with frequency above 0.0001, covering 99% to 99.2% of repertoires, were analysed. A TCS score was defined as the ratio of F50 (clonal expansion) to E x V (chaos), with BLOSUM62-based TCRdist applied between CDR3 peptides within each V-J. Welch's t-statistics and random forest reduced fewer than 600 V-J features to 13, which were used in a naive Bayes classifier (R e1071). Thyroid-blood repertoire similarity was quantified with the Morisita-Horn index. TCRdb's own reprocessing of the public reads used fastp at Q25 and MiXCR and kept productive beta chains. Each CDR3 protein gets just one entry, which takes the most common genes and DNA from the rows behind it. TCRdb's processing, not the authors' own work, is the source of the V and J calls. In this sample the table shows 800,000 or so distinct CDR3 sequences, roughly 40% of which occur a single time. The ten top clones hold approximately 10% of the sample.

A patient counted as having stable Graves' hyperthyroidism if no progression to ophthalmopathy occurred over 18 months of follow-up. Hyperthyroidism patients were newly diagnosed, had a disease duration of under 2 months, and were aged 18 to 65 years. Exclusion was applied to patients with uncontrolled infections, other autoimmune diseases, pregnancy or lactation. Clinical symptoms, serum thyroxine and TRAb, thyroid ultrasound, and orbital computed tomography formed the basis for the diagnoses. PBMCs were isolated from 7.5 to 10 ml of fresh peripheral blood by Ficoll-Paque density gradient centrifugation. Total RNA was extracted using Trizol reagent, and RNA quality was assessed on an Agilent 2100 Bioanalyzer. The germline V gene provides CDR1 SNHLY and CDR2 FYNNEI. Inclusive of the bounding cysteine and phenylalanine, the CDR3 is 15 residues long. Only CDR3 DNA remains: 45 bases, in frame from the first base. Trimming at the junction amounts to 7 bases on V and 0 bases on J, and the germline ends lie 13 bases apart.

This sample stems from a study of T cells in Graves' hyperthyroidism and ophthalmopathy (dated by TCRdb to between 2017 and 2020). A note on the overall study: Peripheral blood samples were taken at the time of initial diagnosis, prior to any treatment. After sampling, hyperthyroidism patients received methimazole starting at 30 mg daily, and ophthalmopathy patients received high-dose intravenous methylprednisolone. An independent validation cohort of 18 to 20 hyperthyroidism patients and about 15 patients who later progressed to ophthalmopathy tested prospective prediction of ophthalmopathy. The 100 discovery patients were divided at random into training and test sets in a 7:3 ratio. The study also compared thyroid tissue and blood T-cell repertoires from more than 5 Graves' hyperthyroidism patients. To identify TCR V-J signatures that set the groups apart, the researchers used a discovery cohort of 100 patients, made up of 40 to 45 with Graves' ophthalmopathy and some 56 with stable Graves' hyperthyroidism. According to the paper, TCR Vbeta CDR3 sequencing was carried out on 135 peripheral blood samples, which came from more than 40 ophthalmopathy, some 73 hyperthyroidism and roughly 17 progressor patients.

Here is what the overall study found, with its caveats: In validation, the model predicted progression to ophthalmopathy with approximately 70% sensitivity and around 72% specificity, a median of approximately 6.5 months before onset. A model built on a 13 V-J signature distinguished ophthalmopathy from stable hyperthyroidism, reaching about 88% sensitivity and 81% to 83% specificity in cross-validation and 80%/75% in testing. Blood samples also contained most of the expanded thyroid clonotypes (frequency above 0.001), which suggests that blood repertoires may reflect thyroid immune responses. Sample size was not statistically predetermined, and blinding of investigators to group allocation was not performed.

The material sequenced was blood. The receptor's source is a man aged 18 to 29 with Graves' hyperthyroidism. The chain is made from TRBV2 and TRBJ1-5; no D segment can be confidently identified. The encoded CDR3 is CASNVLPYSNQPQHF. The DNA sequence is given as TGTGCCAGCAACGTGCTTCCCTATAGCAATCAGCCCCAGCATTTT. This CDR3, with the reference TRBV2 and TRBJ1-5 proteins standing in past its ends, gives the full variable domain EPEVTQTPSHQVTQMGQEVILRCVPISNHLYFYWYRQILGQKVEFLVSFYNNEISEKSEIFDDQFSVERPDGSNFTLKIRSTKLEDSAMYFCASNVLPYSNQPQHFGDGTRLSIL.